This is a list of T cell receptor beta chains from one sample in a study of cytomegalovirus exposure and HLA in healthy donors. Profiling relied on immunoSEQ multiplex PCR, and the TCRdb table lists in-frame clones only, not all of them. The sample records 90,000 to 110,000 clones, almost 70% being singletons. The sample was PBMCs. The receptors shown here come from a man aged 25 to 40 in good health and CMV-seronegative. Each CDR3 is given with its conserved first and last residue. D genes are given only for firm matches. Rows give clone size only sometimes, using once, few, many, or a class for an expanded clone.

V,J,D,size,DNA,CDR3
TRBV18,TRBJ2-1,.,.,TGTGCCAGTTCCGAGGGTCGGGAGAATGAGCAGTTCTTC,CASSEGRENEQFF
TRBV7-3,TRBJ2-7,.,.,TGTGCCAGCAGCTTCTACCTCGGGGTGATCAATGGCTACGAGCAGTACTTC,CASSFYLGVINGYEQYF
TRBV13,TRBJ2-1,TRBD1,.,TGTGCCAGCAGCTTAGAAGGACAGGGGGCGCTAAATGAGCAGTTCTTC,CASSLEGQGALNEQFF
TRBV19,TRBJ1-1,.,once,TGTGCCAGTAGTATAGTGGCCGACACTGAAGCTTTCTTT,CASSIVADTEAFF
TRBV29-1,TRBJ1-5,TRBD1,.,TGCAGCGTTGGACAGGGGTGGAATCAGCCCCAGCATTTT,CSVGQGWNQPQHF
TRBV2,TRBJ1-4,TRBD1,.,TGTGCCAGCATTTTCGGGGGACAGTATAATGAAAAACTGTTTTTT,CASIFGGQYNEKLFF
TRBV11-2,TRBJ2-2,TRBD1,.,TGTGCCAGCAGCCTTCGGACAGGGCACACCGGGGAGCTGTTTTTT,CASSLRTGHTGELFF
TRBV7-2,TRBJ1-1,.,.,TGTGCCAGCAGCTTAGTGTGGGGCCAGATGAACACTGAAGCTTTCTTT,CASSLVWGQMNTEAFF
TRBV10-3,TRBJ2-7,TRBD2,.,TGTACCATCAGTGTCCCGGGGGGAGATAGCTCCTACGAGCAGTACTTC,CTISVPGGDSSYEQYF
TRBV9,TRBJ2-4,.,.,TGTGCCAGCAGCCCCGTCCTAGCCAAAAACAGTCAGTACTTC,CASSPVLAKNSQYF
TRBV19,TRBJ2-3,.,.,TGTGCCAGTAGTGGGATAGGGCAGGGAACGCAGTATTTT,CASSGIGQGTQYF
TRBV7-3,TRBJ2-3,TRBD1,.,TGTGCCAGCAGCTCCTCAGGGGGAACAGATACGCAGTATTTT,CASSSSGGTDTQYF
TRBV2,TRBJ1-5,.,.,TGTGCCAGCACGGGTACAGGGAATCAGCCCCAGCATTTT,CASTGTGNQPQHF
TRBV11-2,TRBJ1-5,.,.,TGTGCCAGCAGCTTACGCGGGGGCAGGATCGATCAGCCCCAGCATTTT,CASSLRGGRIDQPQHF
TRBV6-5,TRBJ2-7,TRBD2,once,TGTGCCAGCAGTCAGCGGGATAGCTCAGAGCAGTACTTC,CASSQRDSSEQYF
TRBV5-5,TRBJ2-5,.,.,TGTGCCAGCAGCAGAGGCAGCCCCCTGGAGACCCAGTACTTC,CASSRGSPLETQYF
TRBV27,TRBJ1-2,.,.,TGTGCCAGCAGCCAGATGACACCTAGCTCTCCTGGTGGCTACACCTTC,CASSQMTPSSPGGYTF
TRBV7-2,TRBJ1-5,.,.,TGTGCCAGCAGCCAGGGGCAGGGAAGCAATCAGCCCCAGCATTTT,CASSQGQGSNQPQHF
TRBV5-5,TRBJ1-1,TRBD1,.,TGTGCCAGCAGCGAGACAGGGGCTGAAGCTTTCTTT,CASSETGAEAFF
TRBV7-3,TRBJ1-2,TRBD1,.,TGTGCCAGCAGCACGGGACAGGGCACTGGCTACACCTTC,CASSTGQGTGYTF
TRBV27,TRBJ1-5,.,.,TGTGCCAGCAGTTTACAGGGTAGCAATCAGCCCCAGCATTTT,CASSLQGSNQPQHF
TRBV27,TRBJ2-2,TRBD1,few,TGTGCCAGCAGATGGACAGGGGCGAATTCCGGGGAGCTGTTTTTT,CASRWTGANSGELFF
TRBV6-6,TRBJ1-2,TRBD1,few,TGTGCCAGCCGTTATACCGGGACAGGGGGCGGGGGCTACACCTTC,CASRYTGTGGGGYTF
TRBV7-3,TRBJ2-3,.,.,TGTGCCAGCAGCTTATTCGGGCAGGGGCCAGATACGCAGTATTTT,CASSLFGQGPDTQYF
TRBV30,TRBJ2-1,TRBD2,.,TGTGCCTGGAGTATATCGGGACTAGCGCTCAATGAGCAGTTCTTC,CAWSISGLALNEQFF
TRBV6-5,TRBJ1-6,.,.,TGTGCCAGCAGCCCAGACAGCGGGCTTAAGTCACCCCTCCACTTT,CASSPDSGLKSPLHF
TRBV6-1,TRBJ1-3,.,.,TGTGCCAGCAGTGAAGCCCTTAAACCGGACACCATATATTTT,CASSEALKPDTIYF
TRBV11-2,TRBJ1-4,.,.,TGTGCCAGCAGACACCCGGGAAGGAGGTCGGGAAAACTGTTTTTT,CASRHPGRRSGKLFF